This paragraph reports one T cell receptor (beta chain). The V and J ends lost 0 bases and 2 bases, in that order; junction bases with no gene match: 10. CDR1 and CDR2 from the germline V gene are MGHRA and YSYEKL. The CDR3 runs to 18 residues. The data are from a study of blood T cell repertoires in COVID-19. Study-level background: COVID-19 samples collected from the United States, Italy and Spain covered acute and convalescent phases. Nucleic acid was either cDNA or gDNA, and it came from T cells, B-cell-depleted T cells, or PBMCs.

In the original analysis: Using reference gene primer amplification, nucleated cell counts were estimated. Data came from immunoSEQ multiplex PCR; TCRdb stores just in-frame clones and leaves some out. V and J calls and clone size are copied from that table; D and trimming were computed from the DNA. In the table there are 150,000 to 200,000 clones, about 86% of which are singletons. V usage is TRBV4-1 and J usage is TRBJ2-3; TRBD2 matches at 8 bases. The receptor was derived from a man between 65 and 80 years old with active or convalescent COVID-19. The source material was peripheral blood. The DNA for the CDR3 is TGCGCCAGCAGCCAAGATCCGAGCGGGGGCGCTCACACAGATACGCAGTATTTT. Amino acid sequence: CASSQDPSGGAHTDTQYF.